These 24 T cell receptor beta chains were all obtained from the same sample, sequenced in a study of T cells expressing NK-cell markers (dated by TCRdb to between 2020 and 2021). The protocol used for the library was 5' RACE. TCRdb records Illumina HiSeq 2000 as the sequencer. TCRdb reanalyzed the reads, keeping one entry per CDR3 protein sequence and omitting DNA. The sample has some 110,000 distinct CDR3 sequences on record. Roughly 18% of the sample is taken by the ten largest. The source material was blood T cells: a sorted CD56 or NKG2C T cell subset, CD4+ or CD8+ T cells, or bulk PBMC T cells (not recorded which). All receptors derive from a woman aged 18 to 75 in good health.

The rearrangement joins TRBV24-1 to TRBJ2-3. The CDR3 extends over 13 amino acids. Germline CDR1 is KGHDR and CDR2 is SFDVKD. The chain's CDR3 is CATTGLAGDTQYF.

Here the CDR3 reads CASGPRDRAEKLFF. The chain links TRBV12-3 or TRBV12-4 to TRBJ1-4; as DNA is missing, the TRBD1 call by TCRdb cannot be tested. The CDR3 covers 14 residues.

This sequence joins TRBV20-1 and TRBJ2-5; TCRdb's assignment of TRBD2 cannot be checked, as there is no DNA. The CDR3 runs to 15 residues. In germline, CDR1 is DFQATT, CDR2 SNEGSKA (reference sequence). The CDR3 here is CSARDGGNTQETQYF.

V gene TRBV20-1 combines with J gene TRBJ2-7. The germline CDR1 and CDR2 sequences are DFQATT and SNEGSKA (reference sequence). This CDR3 is built from 16 residues. The CDR3: CSASELRPEPAHEQYF.

V is TRBV5-1 and J is TRBJ1-6; TCRdb selects TRBD1, and the lack of DNA leaves this call unchecked. Looked up from germline, CDR1 is SGHRS and CDR2 is YFSETQ. This CDR3 region has 16 residues. CDR3 amino acids: CASRPMNGRGESPLHF.

The chain carries TRBV7-9 and TRBJ2-7; the TCRdb D gene call, TRBD1, has no DNA to confirm it. This CDR3 has 16 amino acids. Germline V gene data show CDR1 as SEHNR and CDR2 as FQNEAQ (reference sequence). This chain's CDR3 is CASSFHRDRGEYEQYF.

The genes are TRBV7-2 and TRBJ2-7; the TCRdb call, TRBD2, lacks DNA for checking. Looked up from germline, CDR1 is SGHTA and CDR2 is FQGNSA. This CDR3 spans 12 amino acids. The CDR3 region is CASSRGWDEQYF. Filled out from reference TRBV7-2 and TRBJ2-7, the complete variable domain reads GAGVSQSPSNKVTEKGKDVELRCDPISGHTALYWYRQSLGQGLEFLIYFQGNSAPDKSGLPSDRFSAERTGGSVSTLTIQRTQQEDSAVYLCASSRGWDEQYFGPGTRLTVT.

The chain carries TRBV28 and TRBJ1-5; checking the TCRdb D call of TRBD1 is not possible without DNA. The length of the CDR3 is 14 residues. Germline CDR1 MDHEN, CDR2 SYDVKM. CDR3: CASSLPGQQRPQHF.

The rearrangement uses TRBV12-3 or TRBV12-4 and TRBJ2-1. The CDR3 sequence is 12 residues long. CDR3 amino acids: CASSLSSNQQFF.

The genes are TRBV7-2 and TRBJ1-5; TCRdb picks TRBD1, but there is no DNA to check that call. CDR1 is SGHTA, CDR2 FQGNSA, per germline. The CDR3 is made up of 13 amino acids. Here the CDR3 reads CASSLARGRPQHF.

The chain recombines TRBV20-1 with TRBJ2-5. This CDR3 spans 15 amino acids. Germline lookup yields CDR1 DFQATT and CDR2 SNEGSKA (reference sequence). CDR3 in amino acids: CSARDLRVEWETQYF.

V and J are TRBV7-9 and TRBJ2-7; with no DNA, the TCRdb D assignment of TRBD2 cannot be verified. Germline V gene lookup returns CDR1 SEHNR and CDR2 FQNEAQ (reference sequence). CDR3 length: 15 residues. CDR3 residues: CASSLGTALSYEQYF.

The rearrangement joins TRBV7-6 to TRBJ2-3; TCRdb outputs TRBD1, but without DNA this stays unchecked. From germline, CDR1 is SGHVS and CDR2 FNYEAQ. This CDR3 contains 11 residues. The CDR3 loop is CATGGGDTQYF.

This chain links TRBV7-9 with TRBJ1-1. This CDR3 region has 12 residues. CDR1 is SEHNR, CDR2 FQNEAQ, per germline (reference sequence). CDR3: CASRFDSREAFF.

This chain uses TRBV6-5 with TRBJ2-5; TCRdb lists TRBD1, though no DNA is available to test this call. In germline, CDR1 is MNHEY, CDR2 SVGAGI. This CDR3 region has 15 residues. The CDR3 loop reads CASSYLAGPGQTQYF.

The chain employs TRBV11-2 and TRBJ2-2. The CDR3 sequence is 14 residues long. The germline gives CDR1 SGHAT, CDR2 FQNNGV. This CDR3 reads CASRVGYSTGELFF.

This chain joins TRBV12-3 or TRBV12-4 and TRBJ1-2. The CDR3 has 13 amino acids. The chain's CDR3 is CASSFAVNYGYTF.

CDR3 in amino acids: CASSQGPGGVF. V gene TRBV5-4 combines with J gene TRBJ2-1; the TRBD1 assignment by TCRdb is unverifiable without DNA. The V gene's germline CDR1 is SGHNT and CDR2 YYREEE (reference sequence). This CDR3 comprises 11 residues. Looking up the rest from reference TRBV5-4 and TRBJ2-1 gives the full variable domain: ETGVTQSPTHLIKTRGQQVTLRCSSQSGHNTVSWYQQALGQGPQFIFQYYREEENGRGNFPPRFSGLQFPNYSSELNVNALELDDSALYLCASSQGPGGVFGPGTRLTVL.

The rearrangement uses TRBV28 and TRBJ2-7; TCRdb proposes TRBD1, but this gene call is untestable without DNA. The CDR3 has 14 residues. Germline V gene sequence: CDR1 MDHEN, CDR2 SYDVKM. CDR3 loop: CASTRGGGSHEQYF.

The chain has TRBV24-1 and TRBJ2-1; the D gene TCRdb calls, TRBD1, cannot be checked with no DNA. The CDR3 sequence is 15 residues long. Germline V CDR1 and CDR2: KGHDR, SFDVKD. The chain's CDR3 is CATSARGQGANEQFF.

V is TRBV7-2 and J is TRBJ1-5; TCRdb's D gene call, TRBD1, goes unchecked for lack of DNA. CDR1 and CDR2 from the germline V gene are SGHTA and FQGNSA. The CDR3 length is 15 residues. The CDR3 is CASSRTWENNQPQHF.

The chain combines TRBV7-6 with TRBJ2-7; the D call from TCRdb, TRBD1, cannot be confirmed without DNA. CDR3 size: 17 residues. Looked up from germline, CDR1 is SGHVS and CDR2 is FNYEAQ. The CDR3 sequence is CASSLTSPAHSAYEQYF.

The chain recombines TRBV27 with TRBJ1-5; TCRdb's assignment of TRBD1 cannot be checked, as there is no DNA. This CDR3 spans 15 amino acids. Germline CDR1 MNHEY, CDR2 SMNVEV (reference sequence). Here the CDR3 reads CASSLMGQGNQPQHF.

J is TRBJ2-1 and V is TRBV20-1; TCRdb names TRBD2, which stays unverified in the absence of DNA. The CDR3 is 13 residues long. CDR1 and CDR2 (germline): DFQATT, SNEGSKA (reference sequence). Here the CDR3 reads CSASWEGGNEQFF.